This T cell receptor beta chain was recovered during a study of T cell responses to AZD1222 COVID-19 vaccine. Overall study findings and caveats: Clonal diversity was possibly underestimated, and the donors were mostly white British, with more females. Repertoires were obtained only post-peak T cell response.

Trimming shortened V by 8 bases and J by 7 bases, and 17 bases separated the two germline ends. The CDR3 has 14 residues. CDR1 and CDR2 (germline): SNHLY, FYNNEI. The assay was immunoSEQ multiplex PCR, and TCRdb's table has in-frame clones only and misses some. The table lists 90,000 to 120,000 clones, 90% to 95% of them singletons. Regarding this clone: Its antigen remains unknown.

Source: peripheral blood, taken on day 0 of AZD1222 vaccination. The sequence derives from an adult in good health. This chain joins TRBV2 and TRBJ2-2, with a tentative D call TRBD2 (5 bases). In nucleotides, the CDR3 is TGTGCCAGCCAAGAGCTAGAGGGTCTCGGGGAGCTGTTTTTT. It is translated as CASQELEGLGELFF. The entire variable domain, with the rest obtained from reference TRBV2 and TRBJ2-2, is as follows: EPEVTQTPSHQVTQMGQEVILRCVPISNHLYFYWYRQILGQKVEFLVSFYNNEISEKSEIFDDQFSVERPDGSNFTLKIRSTKLEDSAMYFCASQELEGLGELFFGEGSRLTVL.